This T cell receptor beta chain comes out of a study of blood T cells in healthy people across ages. General study points: PBMCs that were unsorted prevented a conclusive naive versus antigen-experienced comparison.

The CDR3 length is 16 residues. V lost 5 bases and J lost 0, with 11 bases in between. Per the germline V gene, CDR1 is SGHTA and CDR2 is FQGNSA. For the second PCR, which ran for about 7 to 12 cycles, a sample-barcoded 5' primer and a J-beta primer mix were used. TCRdb used MiXCR to reprocess the 5' RACE reads, holding one entry per CDR3 protein. This repertoire shows about a million distinct CDR3 sequences, about 48% found once; its top ten account for over 10%. Comment on this clonotype: What it recognizes is unknown.

Sequenced sample: blood. The chain employs TRBV7-2 and TRBJ2-6, with D unclear. The origin of this receptor is a man under 40 in good health. CDR3 region: CASSDRRSSGANVLTF. The CDR3 region has the DNA TGTGCCAGCAGCGACCGACGGTCCTCTGGGGCCAACGTCCTGACTTTC.